A single sample gave rise to the 16 T cell receptor beta chains below, sequenced in a study of T-cell reconstitution after alpha-beta-depleted transplantation in children. Preparing the TCRbeta library involved the use of unique molecular identifiers. TCRdb fed the PCR reads into MiXCR, producing one record per CDR3 protein. The sample lists approximately 1,000,000 distinct CDR3 sequences; under 30% were seen once. This material consisted of PBMCs, mostly from graft donor cells, taken 360 days after TCRalphabeta/CD19-depleted stem cell transplant. These TCRs come from a boy less than two years old who had a stem cell transplant for SCID, so the T cells may come from the graft donor.

This sequence joins TRBV12-3 or TRBV12-4 and TRBJ2-7; D is unclear. V was shortened by 6 bases and J by 0 bases, with 12 bases between the two germline ends. The CDR3 is 14 residues long. In DNA form, the CDR3 reads TGTGCCAGCAGCCCGGCCGGGCCCTCCTACGAGCAGTACTTC. Encoded protein: CASSPAGPSYEQYF.

The sample holds many counts of this clonotype. V and J are TRBV7-2 and TRBJ2-5, with a possible D match to TRBD2 (6 bases). The CDR3 spans 15 residues. V lost 2 bases and J 1 base, leaving 11 bases between the germline ends. Germline V gene data show CDR1 as SGHTA and CDR2 as FQGNSA. CDR3 residues: CASSLMAGIQETQYF. CDR3 DNA sequence: TGTGCCAGCAGCTTAATGGCGGGGATCCAAGAGACCCAGTACTTC.

The chain combines TRBV3-1 with TRBJ2-5, with D tentatively TRBD2 (6 bases). The CDR3 is 13 residues long. Trimming cost V 4 bases and J 3 bases, with 9 bases left between them. Germline CDR1 and CDR2: LGHDT and YNNKEL (reference sequence). The CDR3 region is CASSRIAEETQYF. In nucleotides, the CDR3 is TGTGCCAGCAGCCGGATAGCGGAAGAGACCCAGTACTTC.

This clonotype appeared a single time. The rearrangement links TRBV12-5 to TRBJ1-1; D ambiguous. The length of the CDR3 is 12 residues. Germline CDR1 LGHNT, CDR2 FRNRAP. V gave up 7 bases and J gave up 5 bases, with 11 bases separating them. As DNA, the CDR3 is TGTGCTAGTGCCGCATTCGCGACTGAAGCTTTCTTT. Its translation: CASAAFATEAFF.

The rearrangement links TRBV10-3 to TRBJ2-2, with unresolved D. Germline V gene sequence: CDR1 ENHRY, CDR2 SYGVKD. The CDR3 runs to 11 residues. V lost 7 bases and J 6 bases, leaving 6 bases between the germline ends. The CDR3 is CAINRAGELFF. CDR3 coding DNA: TGTGCCATCAACAGAGCCGGGGAGCTGTTTTTT.

This sequence joins TRBV25-1 and TRBJ2-7; D assignment may be TRBD1 or TRBD2 (6 bases each). V was pared by 8 bases and J by 7 bases, with 18 bases between. CDR3 size: 13 residues. Looked up from germline, CDR1 is MGHDK and CDR2 is SYGVNS. The CDR3 nucleotides read TGTGCCAGCGCAAAGGCCAGAGGGGGGGAGCAGTACTTC. Translating it yields CASAKARGGEQYF.

This clonotype was counted a few times. The rearrangement links TRBV20-1 to TRBJ1-2; D is undetermined. The V and J ends lost 6 bases and 1 base respectively, with 12 bases between them. The CDR3 covers 13 residues. In germline, CDR1 is DFQATT, CDR2 SNEGSKA (reference sequence). Here the CDR3 reads CSALSGFNYGYTF. The CDR3 DNA is TGCAGTGCACTTTCGGGGTTTAACTATGGCTACACCTTC.

The chain is built from TRBV12-3 or TRBV12-4 and TRBJ2-7; D may be TRBD2 (6 bases). This CDR3 contains 14 residues. Trimming pared 5 bases from V and 2 bases from J, leaving 13 bases between. CDR3 coding DNA: TGTGCCAGCAGTCAGTGGGACTGGGCCTACGAGCAGTACTTC. It translates to CASSQWDWAYEQYF.

The chain has TRBV12-3 or TRBV12-4 and TRBJ2-1; D possibly corresponds to TRBD1 (5 bases). V lost 6 bases to trimming and J lost 10 bases, with 13 bases between them. The CDR3 totals 12 residues. CDR3: CASSSQGFEQFF. The CDR3, as DNA: TGTGCCAGCAGCAGTCAGGGTTTCGAGCAGTTCTTC.

This clonotype was recorded a few times. J is TRBJ2-5 and V is TRBV28; 9 bases line up with TRBD2. From germline, CDR1 is MDHEN and CDR2 SYDVKM. Trimming took 2 bases from V and 5 from J; bases not matched to a gene: 9. This CDR3 region has 16 residues. The DNA for the CDR3 is TGTGCCAGCAGTTTAATAACAGCGGGGGGCCGGGAGACCCAGTACTTC. Translated: CASSLITAGGRETQYF.

The rearrangement uses TRBV12-3 or TRBV12-4 and TRBJ2-3; 11 bases map to TRBD2. V was pared by 5 bases and J by 8 bases, with 18 bases of the junction left unmatched. The CDR3 has 18 residues. CDR3 in DNA: TGTGCCAGCAGTCCTTCCCTAGCACTAGCGGGGGAAAGGGGTACGCAGTATTTT. It is translated as CASSPSLALAGERGTQYF.

The chain recombines TRBV12-3 or TRBV12-4 with TRBJ1-4, with TRBD1 matching over 9 bases. The CDR3 covers 14 residues. With V trimmed by 8 bases and J by 9 bases, 10 bases remained unmatched. In nucleotides, the CDR3 is TGTGCCAGCGGTCAGGGGGACAGGGCCCAAAAACTGTTTTTT. This translates into CASGQGDRAQKLFF.

This clonotype was picked up a small number of times. The chain employs TRBV11-2 and TRBJ1-1; 8 bases are shared with TRBD1. Trimming removed 3 bases from V and 11 bases from J; junction bases left unmatched: 8. This CDR3 region has 13 residues. Germline V gives CDR1 SGHAT, CDR2 FQNNGV. In nucleotides, the CDR3 is TGTGCCAGCAGCTTGCACAGGGGGGTGGATGCTTTCTTT. It yields the protein CASSLHRGVDAFF. Filled out from reference TRBV11-2 and TRBJ1-1, the complete variable domain reads EAGVAQSPRYKIIEKRQSVAFWCNPISGHATLYWYQQILGQGPKLLIQFQNNGVVDDSQLPKDRFSAERLKGVDSTLKIQPAKLEDSAVYLCASSLHRGVDAFFGQGTRLTVV.

This chain links TRBV7-6 with TRBJ2-3; 7 positions agree with TRBD2. The length of the CDR3 is 15 residues. J was trimmed by 0 bases and V by 4 bases; bases with no gene match: 4. Germline V gene data show CDR1 as SGHVS and CDR2 as FNYEAQ. CDR3 DNA sequence: TGTGCCAGCAGCTACGGACTAGGAAGCACAGATACGCAGTATTTT. It specifies CASSYGLGSTDTQYF. Filled out from reference TRBV7-6 and TRBJ2-3, the complete variable domain reads GAGVSQSPRYKVTKRGQDVALRCDPISGHVSLYWYRQALGQGPEFLTYFNYEAQQDKSGLPNDRFSAERPEGSISTLTIQRTEQRDSAMYRCASSYGLGSTDTQYFGPGTRLTVL.

CDR3 protein: CSAGHLQGSLIYGYTF. DNA of the CDR3: TGCAGTGCCGGCCATTTACAGGGCTCACTGATATATGGCTACACCTTC. This chain links TRBV20-1 with TRBJ1-2; D is perhaps TRBD1 (6 bases). The V gene's germline CDR1 is DFQATT and CDR2 SNEGSKA (reference sequence). The CDR3 covers 16 residues. V was shortened by 6 bases and J by 5 bases, with 25 bases between the two germline ends.

This clonotype turned up a few times. The chain carries TRBV4-3 and TRBJ1-5; the D is unclear. The germline V gene encodes CDR1 LGHNA and CDR2 YSLEER. The V end lost 0 bases, the J end lost 9 bases, and 15 bases lay between the germline ends. The CDR3 length is 15 residues. This CDR3 is CASSQDRGYPWPQHF. The CDR3 DNA reads as TGCGCCAGCAGCCAAGACAGAGGGTACCCGTGGCCCCAGCATTTT.